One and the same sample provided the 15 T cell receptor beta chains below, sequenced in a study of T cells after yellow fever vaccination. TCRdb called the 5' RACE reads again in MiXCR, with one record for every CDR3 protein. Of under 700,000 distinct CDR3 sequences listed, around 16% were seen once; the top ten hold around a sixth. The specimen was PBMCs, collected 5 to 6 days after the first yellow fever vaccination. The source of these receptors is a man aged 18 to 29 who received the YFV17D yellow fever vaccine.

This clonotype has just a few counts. CDR3 coding DNA: TGCGCCAGCAGCCAAGCCCTACGGGACATTCAGTACTTC. Translating gives CASSQALRDIQYF. V is TRBV4-3 and J is TRBJ2-4; no clear D gene. Trimming took off 1 base at V and 8 bases at J, with 9 bases between the two ends. The V gene's germline CDR1 is LGHNA and CDR2 YSLEER. CDR3 length equals 13 residues.

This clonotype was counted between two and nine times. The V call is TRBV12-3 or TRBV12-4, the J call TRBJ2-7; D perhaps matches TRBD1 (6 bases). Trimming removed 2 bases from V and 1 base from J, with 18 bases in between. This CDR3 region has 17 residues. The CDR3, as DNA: TGTGCCAGCAGTTTAAACCTGGGGGCAGGGGTTTCCTACGAGCAGTACTTC. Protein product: CASSLNLGAGVSYEQYF.

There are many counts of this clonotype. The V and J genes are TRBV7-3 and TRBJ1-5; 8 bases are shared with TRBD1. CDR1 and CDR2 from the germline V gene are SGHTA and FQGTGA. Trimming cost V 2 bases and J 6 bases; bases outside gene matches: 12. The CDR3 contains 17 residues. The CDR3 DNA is TGTGCCAGCAGCTTAGGGTATGGGTCCAGGGGGCGTCAGCCCCAGCATTTT. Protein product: CASSLGYGSRGRQPQHF.

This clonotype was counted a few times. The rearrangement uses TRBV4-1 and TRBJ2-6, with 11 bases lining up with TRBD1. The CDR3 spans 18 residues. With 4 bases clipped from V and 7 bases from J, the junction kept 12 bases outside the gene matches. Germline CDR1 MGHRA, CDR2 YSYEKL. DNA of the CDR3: TGCGCCAGCAGCCGGCGGGACAGGGGGTCTTTTGTCGCCAACGTCCTGACTTTC. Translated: CASSRRDRGSFVANVLTF.

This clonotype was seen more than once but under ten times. The CDR3 sequence is CASSAGPPNTEAFF. CDR3 sequence (DNA): TGTGCCAGCAGCGCGGGACCCCCGAACACTGAAGCTTTCTTT. The V and J genes are TRBV7-2 and TRBJ1-1, with D maybe TRBD1 (5 bases). The CDR3 runs to 14 residues. Between the trimmed V and J ends, which lost 5 bases and 1 base, there was a span of 11 bases. Germline V gene sequence: CDR1 SGHTA, CDR2 FQGNSA.

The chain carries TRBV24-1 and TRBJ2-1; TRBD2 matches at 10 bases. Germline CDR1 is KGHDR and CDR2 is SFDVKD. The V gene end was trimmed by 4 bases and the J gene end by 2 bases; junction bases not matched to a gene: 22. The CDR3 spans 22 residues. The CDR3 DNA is TGTGCCACCAGTGACCCAGCACCAACCAGCGGGGGGGCCTTTGGGACCTACAATGAGCAGTTCTTC. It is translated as CATSDPAPTSGGAFGTYNEQFF.

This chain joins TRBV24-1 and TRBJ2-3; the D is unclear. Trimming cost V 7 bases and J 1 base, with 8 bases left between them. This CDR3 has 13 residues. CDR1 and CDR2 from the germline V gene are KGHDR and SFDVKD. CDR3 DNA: TGTGCCACCAGCAACTCAGGCACAGATACGCAGTATTTT. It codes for CATSNSGTDTQYF.

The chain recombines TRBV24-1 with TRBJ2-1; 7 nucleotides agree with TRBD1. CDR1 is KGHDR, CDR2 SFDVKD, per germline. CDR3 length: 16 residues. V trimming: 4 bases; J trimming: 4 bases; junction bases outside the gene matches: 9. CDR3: CATSDPIQDRYNEQFF. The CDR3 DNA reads TGTGCCACCAGTGACCCAATTCAGGACAGGTACAATGAGCAGTTCTTC.

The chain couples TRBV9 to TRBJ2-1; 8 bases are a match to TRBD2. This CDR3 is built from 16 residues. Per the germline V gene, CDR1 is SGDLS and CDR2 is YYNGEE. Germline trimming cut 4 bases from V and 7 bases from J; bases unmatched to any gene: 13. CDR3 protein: CASSPNPGLDSNEQFF. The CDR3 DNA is TGTGCCAGCAGCCCAAACCCGGGACTAGACTCTAATGAGCAGTTCTTC. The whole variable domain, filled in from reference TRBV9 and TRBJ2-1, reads DSGVTQTPKHLITATGQRVTLRCSPRSGDLSVYWYQQSLDQGLQFLIQYYNGEERAKGNILERFSAQQFPDLHSELNLSSLELGDSALYFCASSPNPGLDSNEQFFGPGTRLTVL.

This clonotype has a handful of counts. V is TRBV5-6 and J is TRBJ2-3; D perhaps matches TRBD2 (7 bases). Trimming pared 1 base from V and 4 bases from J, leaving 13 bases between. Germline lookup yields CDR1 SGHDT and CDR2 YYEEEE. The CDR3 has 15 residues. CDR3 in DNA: TGTGCCAGCAGCTTGTTTGGCGGGGGCGCAGATACGCAGTATTTT. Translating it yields CASSLFGGGADTQYF.

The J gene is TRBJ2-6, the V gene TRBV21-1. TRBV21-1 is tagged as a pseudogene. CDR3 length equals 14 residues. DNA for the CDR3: TGTCTGGAGAGCTACAGCTCTGGGGCCAACGTCCTGACTTTC. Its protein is CLESYSSGANVLTF.

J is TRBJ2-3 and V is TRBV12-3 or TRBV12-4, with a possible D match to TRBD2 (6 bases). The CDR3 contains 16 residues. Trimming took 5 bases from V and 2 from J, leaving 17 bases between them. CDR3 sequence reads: CASSPRRGIFTDTQYF. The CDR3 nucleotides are TGTGCCAGCAGTCCTAGACGGGGGATCTTCACAGATACGCAGTATTTT.

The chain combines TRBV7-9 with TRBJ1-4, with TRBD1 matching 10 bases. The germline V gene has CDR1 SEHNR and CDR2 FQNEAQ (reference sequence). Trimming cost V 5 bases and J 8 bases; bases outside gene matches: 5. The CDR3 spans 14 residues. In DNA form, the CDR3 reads TGTGCCAGCAGCGATCGACAGGGGGCGGAAAAACTGTTTTTT. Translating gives CASSDRQGAEKLFF. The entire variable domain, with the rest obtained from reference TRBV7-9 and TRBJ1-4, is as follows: DTGVSQNPRHKITKRGQNVTFRCDPISEHNRLYWYRQTLGQGPEFLTYFQNEAQLEKSRLLSDRFSAERPKGSFSTLEIQRTEQGDSAMYLCASSDRQGAEKLFFGSGTQLSVL.

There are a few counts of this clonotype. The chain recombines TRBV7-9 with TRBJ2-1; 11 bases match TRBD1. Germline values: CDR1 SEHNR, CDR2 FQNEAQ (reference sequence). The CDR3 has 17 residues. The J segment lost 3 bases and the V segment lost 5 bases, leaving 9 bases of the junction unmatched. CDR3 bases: TGTGCCAGCAGCCCCTCACCCGGGACAGGGGGCTACAATGAGCAGTTCTTC. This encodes CASSPSPGTGGYNEQFF.

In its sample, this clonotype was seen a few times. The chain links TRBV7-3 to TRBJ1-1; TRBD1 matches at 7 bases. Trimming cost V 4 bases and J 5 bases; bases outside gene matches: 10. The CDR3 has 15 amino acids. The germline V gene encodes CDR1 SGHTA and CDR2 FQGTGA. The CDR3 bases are TGTGCCAGCAGCTCGACAGGGACCCTAACAACTGAAGCTTTCTTT. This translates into CASSSTGTLTTEAFF.